The 19 T cell receptor beta chains in this list originate from one sample, sequenced in a study of Graves' ophthalmopathy and Graves' hyperthyroidism. Amplified material comprised TCR beta CDR3 regions derived from RNA transcripts. First-round RT-PCR used HTBI primers; second-round multiplex PCR followed. TCRdb redid the calling of the multiplex PCR reads with MiXCR, one entry per CDR3 protein. The table has around 660,000 distinct CDR3 sequences, approximately 39% seen once. The sequencing sample was made of peripheral blood. These receptors were obtained from an adult man with Graves' ophthalmopathy.

On this clonotype itself: A read error may produce the germline difference seen at one junction end. This chain uses TRBV7-9 with TRBJ1-6, with D unresolved. CDR1 and CDR2 (germline): SEHNR, FQNEAQ (reference sequence). CDR3 size: 17 residues. The chain's CDR3 is CASSQEWSSSYNSPLHF. CDR3 bases: TGCGCCAGCAGCCAAGAGTGGTCTTCGTCCTATAATTCACCCCTCCACTTT.

About this clonotype: This could be a read error, since a much larger clone is one nucleotide away. The chain uses TRBV7-2 and TRBJ1-5; D is ambiguous. Germline CDR1 reads SGHTA; CDR2 reads FQGNSA. This CDR3 has 16 residues. Here the CDR3 reads CASSLHVSGNNQPQLF. CDR3 DNA sequence: TGTGCCAGCAGCTTACACGTATCGGGAAACAATCAGCCCCAGCTTTTT.

This clonotype was seen only a few times. The chain carries TRBV5-1 and TRBJ2-7; 10 nucleotides align to TRBD1. The CDR3 is made up of 17 amino acids. V trimming: 4 bases; J trimming: 0 bases; junction bases outside the gene matches: 10. Germline V gene sequence: CDR1 SGHRS, CDR2 YFSETQ. The CDR3 loop reads CASSPPTGTGASYEQYF. In nucleotides, the CDR3 is TGCGCCAGCAGCCCCCCGACCGGGACAGGGGCCTCCTACGAGCAGTACTTC.

This clonotype was detected only a few times. The genes are TRBV7-9 and TRBJ2-7; TRBD1 matches at 9 bases. Trimming took 10 bases from V and 6 from J; bases not matched to a gene: 7. Germline CDR1 and CDR2: SEHNR and FQNEAQ (reference sequence). The CDR3 length is 12 residues. Here the CDR3 reads CATYRGPGEQYF. The CDR3 bases are TGTGCCACCTACAGGGGGCCCGGCGAGCAGTACTTC.

V gene TRBV29-1 combines with J gene TRBJ2-5, with 7 positions matching TRBD2. The DNA end lines up better with TRBJ2-1; the J call may be wrong. Germline V gene data show CDR1 as SQVTM and CDR2 as ANQGSEA. The CDR3 is 15 amino acids. As DNA, the CDR3 is TGCAGTGCTAGAGAGGGGACTACTTCCTACAATGAGCAGTTCTTC. It specifies CSAREGTTSYNEQFF.

The J gene is TRBJ1-6, the V gene TRBV2, with TRBD1 matching 8 bases. Trimming removed 6 bases from V and 10 bases from J; junction bases left unmatched: 5. The germline V gene has CDR1 SNHLY and CDR2 FYNNEI. CDR3 size: 13 residues. The CDR3: CASRQQGGSPLHF. CDR3 DNA sequence: TGTGCCAGCAGGCAACAGGGGGGGTCACCCCTCCACTTT.

The V gene is TRBV4-1, the J gene TRBJ1-3; 7 nucleotides align to TRBD1. The CDR3 consists of 16 residues. V shed 0 bases and J 3 bases; nucleotides not matched to a gene: 5. CDR1 and CDR2 (germline): MGHRA, YSYEKL. CDR3 DNA sequence: TGCGCCAGCAGCCAAGAGTTGGACAGGATTGGAAACACCATATATTTT. It is translated as CASSQELDRIGNTIYF.

This clonotype was observed many times. This sequence joins TRBV10-3 and TRBJ2-7; tentative D call: TRBD1 (6 bases). The CDR3 extends over 15 amino acids. Germline V gives CDR1 ENHRY, CDR2 SYGVKD. The V end was cut by 4 bases, the J end by 9 bases, with 22 bases between. The DNA of the CDR3 is TGTGCCATCAGTGGCGGCAGCGACCAGAAACAGGGGCAGTACTTC. Amino acid sequence: CAISGGSDQKQGQYF.

This clonotype came up many times. The rearrangement joins TRBV12-3 or TRBV12-4 to TRBJ1-2; D unresolved. V lost 3 bases, J lost 8 bases, and 13 bases lay in between. CDR3 length equals 13 residues. In nucleotides, the CDR3 is TGTGCCAGCAGTTTCGCCCCAGGATCCGGCTACACCTTC. It codes for CASSFAPGSGYTF.

Points on this clonotype: At one end, the junction sequence differs from germline, possibly due to a read error. The V gene is TRBV2, the J gene TRBJ1-2; TRBD1 is a possible D gene (5 bases). The CDR3 length is 11 residues. The germline gives CDR1 SNHLY, CDR2 FYNNEI. This CDR3 reads CASSQAGSVPF. The CDR3 DNA sequence: TGTGCCAGCAGTCAGGCAGGGAGTGTGCCTTTC.

Details on this clonotype: One end of the junction varies from germline; a read error may be responsible. The CDR3 protein is CASSLAGTASTDNGYTF. The CDR3 DNA sequence: TGCGCCAGCAGCTTGGCCGGGACAGCCTCCACGGATAATGGCTACACCTTC. This chain connects TRBV5-4 to TRBJ1-2; 7 bases line up with TRBD1. CDR3 size: 17 residues. In germline, CDR1 is SGHNT, CDR2 YYREEE (reference sequence).

V and J are TRBV10-3 and TRBJ1-5; D is perhaps TRBD1 (5 bases). Germline V gene data show CDR1 as ENHRY and CDR2 as SYGVKD. This CDR3 has 14 residues. V shed 3 bases and J shed 4 bases, with 10 bases lying between them. Written as DNA, the CDR3 is TGTGCCATCAGTGAAGGAGGGGTAAATCAGCCCCAGCATTTT. Its protein is CAISEGGVNQPQHF.

This clonotype was seen more than once but under ten times. This sequence joins TRBV14 and TRBJ1-2, with 9 bases aligning to TRBD1. The CDR3 totals 15 residues. V shed 4 bases and J 0 bases; nucleotides not matched to a gene: 3. Germline V gene lookup returns CDR1 SGHDN and CDR2 FVKESK. The CDR3 DNA follows: TGTGCCAGCAGCCGCCGGACAGGGGCTAACTATGGCTACACCTTC. Protein product: CASSRRTGANYGYTF.

This clonotype was counted at least ten times. Written as DNA, the CDR3 is TGTGCCAGCCGGGGATTTAGGGACGCGTCCGGAAACACCATATATTTT. It translates to CASRGFRDASGNTIYF. This chain links TRBV2 with TRBJ1-3; TRBD1 is a possible D gene (5 bases). CDR3 length equals 16 residues. V lost 8 bases to trimming and J lost 4 bases, with 21 bases between them. CDR1 is SNHLY, CDR2 FYNNEI, per germline.

V usage is TRBV12-3 or TRBV12-4 and J usage is TRBJ2-2, with 8 bases matching TRBD2. This CDR3 spans 15 amino acids. After removal of 6 bases from V and 3 bases from J, the junction contained 6 bases not matched to a gene. DNA of the CDR3: TGTGCCAGCAGCCTCGGACTAGCATACACCGGGGAGCTGTTTTTT. It encodes CASSLGLAYTGELFF.

Only a few counts were recorded for this clonotype. The chain joins TRBV6-6 to TRBJ1-1; no firm D call. Germline V gives CDR1 MNHNY, CDR2 SVGAGI (reference sequence). This CDR3 contains 13 residues. The V gene lost 7 bases and the J gene lost 1 base, with 10 bases spanning the gap. This CDR3 is CASKANPNTEAFF. The CDR3 DNA follows: TGTGCCAGCAAGGCCAACCCGAACACTGAAGCTTTCTTT.

This chain links TRBV24-1 with TRBJ2-3, with D maybe TRBD2 (6 bases). There are 15 residues in the CDR3. Trimming removed 5 bases at V and 3 bases at J, with 14 bases between. Germline V gives CDR1 KGHDR, CDR2 SFDVKD. DNA of the CDR3: TGTGCCACCAGTGCTACGGGGGACCTAACAGATACGCAGTATTTT. It is translated as CATSATGDLTDTQYF.

The table lists this clonotype with many counts. J is TRBJ1-5 and V is TRBV7-9; D call uncertain. V lost 2 bases, J lost 4 bases, and 15 bases lay in between. The germline gives CDR1 SEHNR, CDR2 FQNEAQ (reference sequence). The CDR3 sequence is 16 residues long. The DNA of the CDR3 is TGTGCCAGCAGCTTACGAGGGCGAGCGGAAAATCAGCCCCAGCATTTT. It encodes CASSLRGRAENQPQHF.

This clonotype was detected ten times or more. This chain links TRBV24-1 with TRBJ1-2; possible D gene TRBD1, 6 bases. The CDR3 loop spans 13 amino acids. V gave up 5 bases and J gave up 8 bases, with 14 bases separating them. CDR1 is KGHDR, CDR2 SFDVKD, per germline. CDR3 in amino acids: CATSVGGTWGYTF. The CDR3, as DNA: TGTGCCACCAGTGTCGGGGGCACCTGGGGCTACACCTTC.